This is a list of T cell receptor beta chains from one sample in a study of cytomegalovirus exposure and HLA in healthy donors. Clones were sequenced by immunoSEQ multiplex PCR, and TCRdb holds only the in-frame ones, with some missing. Here the sample spans 150,000 to 200,000 clones, more than 75% being singletons. The source material was PBMCs. All receptors derive from a woman in her 50s in good health and CMV-seronegative. Each CDR3 is given without its conserved first and last residue. The order of the fields is V gene, J gene, CDR3 protein.

v_gene: TRBV5-1
j_gene: TRBJ2-4
CDR3aa: ASSNEGGNIQY

v_gene: TRBV7-3
j_gene: TRBJ2-3
CDR3aa: ASSLFLSTDTQY

v_gene: TRBV2
j_gene: TRBJ1-1
CDR3aa: ASSGEAGNTEAF

v_gene: TRBV5-1
j_gene: TRBJ2-7
CDR3aa: ASSLTSGKHYEQY

v_gene: TRBV7-2
j_gene: TRBJ2-2
CDR3aa: ASTPGPRVGTGELF

v_gene: TRBV4-1
j_gene: TRBJ1-3
CDR3aa: ASSQGGQVIY

v_gene: TRBV28
j_gene: TRBJ2-7
CDR3aa: ASTPRTGRSYEQY

v_gene: TRBV19
j_gene: TRBJ1-2
CDR3aa: ASSMGQGSYGYT

v_gene: TRBV5-1
j_gene: TRBJ2-5
CDR3aa: ASTPGGLAGWGETQY

v_gene: TRBV28
j_gene: TRBJ2-5
CDR3aa: ASRPTGEGETQY

v_gene: TRBV19
j_gene: TRBJ1-6
CDR3aa: ASSIEENSPLH

v_gene: TRBV6-6
j_gene: TRBJ1-2
CDR3aa: ASSYAAGSAYGYT

v_gene: TRBV5-5
j_gene: TRBJ2-5
CDR3aa: ASSPSQEETQY

v_gene: TRBV29-1
j_gene: TRBJ2-3
CDR3aa: SASGLAGLTDTQY

v_gene: TRBV7-6
j_gene: TRBJ2-2
CDR3aa: ASSSDKLTGELF

v_gene: TRBV9
j_gene: TRBJ1-5
CDR3aa: ASSVNGRSNQPQH

v_gene: TRBV5-8
j_gene: TRBJ2-5
CDR3aa: ASSLGRAIRAETQY

v_gene: TRBV7-2
j_gene: TRBJ2-1
CDR3aa: ASSLGVAGYNEQF

v_gene: TRBV7-2
j_gene: TRBJ1-5
CDR3aa: ASSRAGNRNQPQH

v_gene: TRBV4-3
j_gene: TRBJ2-7
CDR3aa: ASSQGSSVSYEQY

v_gene: TRBV7-2
j_gene: TRBJ2-5
CDR3aa: ASSLADRAQETQY

v_gene: TRBV19
j_gene: TRBJ1-2
CDR3aa: ASKGGVDGYT

v_gene: TRBV10-3
j_gene: TRBJ2-7
CDR3aa: AISPRSGGRSYEQY

v_gene: TRBV5-1
j_gene: TRBJ2-7
CDR3aa: ASSLGAGDEQY

v_gene: TRBV9
j_gene: TRBJ2-1
CDR3aa: ASSVGGPFNEQF

v_gene: TRBV15
j_gene: TRBJ2-7
CDR3aa: ATSSDPGQGYEQY

v_gene: TRBV10-3
j_gene: TRBJ1-6
CDR3aa: AIAGHHNSPLH

v_gene: TRBV19
j_gene: TRBJ2-4
CDR3aa: ASSGGRILAKNIQY

v_gene: TRBV18
j_gene: TRBJ1-2
CDR3aa: ASSPIRTGHYGYT

v_gene: TRBV7-9
j_gene: TRBJ2-3
CDR3aa: ASSQGLARTDTQY

v_gene: TRBV6-5
j_gene: TRBJ2-7
CDR3aa: ASRETASYEQY

v_gene: TRBV15
j_gene: TRBJ2-5
CDR3aa: ATRIAGAGETQY

v_gene: TRBV27
j_gene: TRBJ2-7
CDR3aa: ASSFGQASYEQY

v_gene: TRBV5-1
j_gene: TRBJ2-3
CDR3aa: ASSLVPGTDTQY

v_gene: TRBV7-2
j_gene: TRBJ2-1
CDR3aa: ASSFKGQGEQF

v_gene: TRBV9
j_gene: TRBJ2-1
CDR3aa: ASSRTGSSYNEQF

v_gene: TRBV7-2
j_gene: TRBJ1-2
CDR3aa: ASSSPVPGVSYT

v_gene: TRBV19
j_gene: TRBJ2-5
CDR3aa: ASSRLPGGIGETQY

v_gene: TRBV18
j_gene: TRBJ1-1
CDR3aa: ASSPDRGREAF